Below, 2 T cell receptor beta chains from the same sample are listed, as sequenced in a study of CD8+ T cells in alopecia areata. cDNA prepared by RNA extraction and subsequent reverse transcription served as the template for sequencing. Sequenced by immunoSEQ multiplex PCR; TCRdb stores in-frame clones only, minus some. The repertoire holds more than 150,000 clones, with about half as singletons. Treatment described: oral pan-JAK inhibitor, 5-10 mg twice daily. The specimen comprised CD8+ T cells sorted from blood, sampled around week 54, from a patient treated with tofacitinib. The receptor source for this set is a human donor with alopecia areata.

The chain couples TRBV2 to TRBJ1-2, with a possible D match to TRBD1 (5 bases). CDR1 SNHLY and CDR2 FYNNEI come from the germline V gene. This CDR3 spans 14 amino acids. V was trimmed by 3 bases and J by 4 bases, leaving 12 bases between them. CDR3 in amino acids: CASSDWGGFYGYTF. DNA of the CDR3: TGTGCCAGCAGTGATTGGGGGGGGTTCTATGGCTACACCTTC.

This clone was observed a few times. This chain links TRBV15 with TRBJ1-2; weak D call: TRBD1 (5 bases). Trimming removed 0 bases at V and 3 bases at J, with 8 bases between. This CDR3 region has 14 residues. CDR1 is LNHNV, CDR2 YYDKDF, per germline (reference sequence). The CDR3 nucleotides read TGTGCCACCAGCAGAGATCGACAGCACTATGGCTACACCTTC. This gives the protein CATSRDRQHYGYTF.